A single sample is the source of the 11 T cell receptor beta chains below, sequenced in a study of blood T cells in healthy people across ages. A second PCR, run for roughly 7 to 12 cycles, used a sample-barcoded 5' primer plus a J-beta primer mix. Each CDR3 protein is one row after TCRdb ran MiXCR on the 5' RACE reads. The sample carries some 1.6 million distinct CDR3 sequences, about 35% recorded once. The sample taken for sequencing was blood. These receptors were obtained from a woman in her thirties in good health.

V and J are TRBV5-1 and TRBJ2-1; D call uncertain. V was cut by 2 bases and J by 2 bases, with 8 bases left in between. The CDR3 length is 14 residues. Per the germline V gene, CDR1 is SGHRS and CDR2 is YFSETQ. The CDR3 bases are TGCGCCAGCAGCTTTTGGGGTACCTACAATGAGCAGTTCTTC. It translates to CASSFWGTYNEQFF.

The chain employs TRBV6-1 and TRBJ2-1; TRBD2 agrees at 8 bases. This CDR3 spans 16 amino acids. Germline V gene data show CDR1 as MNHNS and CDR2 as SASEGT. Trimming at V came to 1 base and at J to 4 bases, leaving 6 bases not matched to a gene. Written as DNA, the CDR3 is TGTGCCAGCAGTGAAGAAGTAGCGGGATCGTACAATGAGCAGTTCTTC. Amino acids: CASSEEVAGSYNEQFF.

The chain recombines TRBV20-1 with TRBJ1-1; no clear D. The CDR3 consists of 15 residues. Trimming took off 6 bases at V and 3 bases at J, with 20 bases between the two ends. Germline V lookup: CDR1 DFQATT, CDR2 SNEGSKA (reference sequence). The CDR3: CSAPSPQLRDTEAFF. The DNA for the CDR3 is TGCAGTGCCCCAAGTCCGCAACTAAGGGACACTGAAGCTTTCTTT.

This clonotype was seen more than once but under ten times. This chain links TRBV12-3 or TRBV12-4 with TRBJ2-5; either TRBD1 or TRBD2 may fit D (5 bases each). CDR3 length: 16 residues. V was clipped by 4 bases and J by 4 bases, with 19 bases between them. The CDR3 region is CASSSFGDGGRETQYF. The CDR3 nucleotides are TGTGCCAGCAGTTCCTTCGGGGACGGCGGTAGAGAGACCCAGTACTTC.

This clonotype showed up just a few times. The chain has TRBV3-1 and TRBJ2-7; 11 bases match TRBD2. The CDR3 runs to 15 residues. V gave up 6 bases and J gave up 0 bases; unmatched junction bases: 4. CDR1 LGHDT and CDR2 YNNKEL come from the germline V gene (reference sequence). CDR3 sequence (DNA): TGTGCCAGCAGGCAGGGACTAGCGGTCTCCTACGAGCAGTACTTC. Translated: CASRQGLAVSYEQYF.

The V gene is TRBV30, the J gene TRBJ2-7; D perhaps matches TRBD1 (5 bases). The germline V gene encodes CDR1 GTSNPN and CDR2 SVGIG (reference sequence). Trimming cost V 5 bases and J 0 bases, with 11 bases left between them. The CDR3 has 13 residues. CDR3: CAWGAESSYEQYF. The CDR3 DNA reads TGTGCCTGGGGGGCGGAGAGCTCCTACGAGCAGTACTTC. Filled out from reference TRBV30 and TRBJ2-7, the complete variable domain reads SQTIHQWPATLVQPVGSPLSLECTVEGTSNPNLYWYRQAAGRGLQLLFYSVGIGQISSEVPQNLSASRPQDRQFILSSKKLLLSDSGFYLCAWGAESSYEQYFGPGTRLTVT.

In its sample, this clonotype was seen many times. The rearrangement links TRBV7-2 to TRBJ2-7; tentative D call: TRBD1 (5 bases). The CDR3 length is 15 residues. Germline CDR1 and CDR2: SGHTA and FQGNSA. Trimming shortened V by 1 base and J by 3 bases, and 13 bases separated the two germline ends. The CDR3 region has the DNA TGTGCCAGCAGCTTAGGGGCGTGGGGCCACTACGAGCAGTACTTC. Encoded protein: CASSLGAWGHYEQYF.

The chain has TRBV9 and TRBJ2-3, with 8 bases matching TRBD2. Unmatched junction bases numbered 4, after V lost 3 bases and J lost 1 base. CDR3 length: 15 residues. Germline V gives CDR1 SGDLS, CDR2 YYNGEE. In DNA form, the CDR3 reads TGTGCCAGCAGCGGACCGGGACTAGGCACAGATACGCAGTATTTT. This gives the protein CASSGPGLGTDTQYF.

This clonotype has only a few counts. The CDR3 is CSVEAWTGVGGYTF. CDR3 nucleotide sequence: TGCAGCGTTGAAGCTTGGACAGGGGTGGGTGGCTACACCTTC. The genes are TRBV29-1 and TRBJ1-2; 9 bases align to TRBD1. CDR1 SQVTM and CDR2 ANQGSEA come from the germline V gene. Trimming cost V 1 base and J 7 bases; bases outside gene matches: 7. This CDR3 is built from 14 residues.

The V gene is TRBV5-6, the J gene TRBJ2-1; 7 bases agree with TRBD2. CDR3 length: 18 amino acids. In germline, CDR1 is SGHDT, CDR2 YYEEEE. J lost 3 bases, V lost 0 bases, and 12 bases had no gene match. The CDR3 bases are TGTGCCAGCAGCTTGGGGCTTATGGCGGGAGAGCTCTACAATGAGCAGTTCTTC. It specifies CASSLGLMAGELYNEQFF.

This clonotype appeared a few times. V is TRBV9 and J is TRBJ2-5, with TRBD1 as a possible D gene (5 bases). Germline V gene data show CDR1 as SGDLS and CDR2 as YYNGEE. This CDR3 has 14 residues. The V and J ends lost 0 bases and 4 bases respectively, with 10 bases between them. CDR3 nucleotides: TGTGCCAGCAGCGTAGCAGGGTCCTCAGAGACCCAGTACTTC. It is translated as CASSVAGSSETQYF.